The 16 T cell receptor beta chains in this list originate from one sample, sequenced in a study of tumor and adjacent non-tumor tissue in lung cancer. Three rounds of nested PCR, following a modified ARM-PCR protocol, produced the TCRbeta library. TCRdb re-called the multiplex PCR reads through MiXCR, storing one row per CDR3 protein. The repertoire holds tens of thousands of distinct CDR3 sequences, roughly two thirds seen once, with about 9.5% in the top ten. This sample's RNA came from whole unsorted tissue. Material for sequencing was lung tumor tissue. The receptors shown here come from a woman aged 40 to 49 with non-small cell lung cancer.

In the case of this clonotype: This clone may be a read error of a much larger clone one base away. V is TRBV30 and J is TRBJ2-7, with 8 bases matching TRBD1. This CDR3 contains 14 residues. Germline assignment: CDR1 GTSNPN and CDR2 SVGIG (reference sequence). DNA of the CDR3: TGTGTCTGGATGGGGGACAGGTCGCCCTACGAGCAGTACTTC. Protein product: CVWMGDRSPYEQYF.

With regard to this clonotype: Mismatch with germline at one junction end may stem from a read error. The gene calls are TRBV11-2 and TRBJ1-1; tentative D call: TRBD1 (5 bases). The length of the CDR3 is 14 residues. Germline CDR1 is SGHAT and CDR2 is FQNNGV. The CDR3 sequence is CTSSLYSRVVVGFF. For the CDR3, the DNA is TGTACCAGCAGCTTATATAGCAGGGTGGTGGTAGGTTTCTTT.

V gene TRBV20-1 combines with J gene TRBJ2-7, with D possibly being TRBD2 (6 bases). Trimming shortened V by 6 bases and J by 2 bases, and 14 bases separated the two germline ends. Germline CDR1 reads DFQATT; CDR2 reads SNEGSKA (reference sequence). The CDR3 contains 13 residues. The CDR3 bases are TGCAGTGCCCCGGGGACTCGACCCTACGAGCAGTACTTC. The encoded protein is CSAPGTRPYEQYF.

Details on this clonotype: At one end the junction does not follow the germline gene, possibly because of a read error. V is TRBV11-2 and J is TRBJ1-2; the D is unclear. CDR1 and CDR2 (germline): SGHAT, FQNNGV. There are 14 residues in the CDR3. CDR3 bases: TGTGTCAGCAGCTTGGGGATAGGAGACTATGGCTACACCTTC. This gives the protein CVSSLGIGDYGYTF.

As for this clonotype: The junction departs from germline at one end; a sequencing error may be responsible. This chain joins TRBV28 and TRBJ1-1; D call uncertain. CDR1 and CDR2 (germline): MDHEN, SYDVKM. This CDR3 has 15 residues. The CDR3 protein is CASGTMSVVGTETFF. The CDR3 DNA sequence: TGTGCCAGCGGAACTATGTCGGTGGTTGGTACTGAAACTTTCTTT.

Remarks on this clonotype: A much larger clone differs from this one at a single base, so this may be a read error. The chain has TRBV20-1 and TRBJ1-1; the match to TRBD1 covers 8 bases. The CDR3 contains 12 residues. Trimming took 4 bases from V and 12 from J; bases not matched to a gene: 10. From germline, CDR1 is DFQATT and CDR2 SNEGSKA (reference sequence). The CDR3 region is CSAKGQGVGTFF. The DNA of the CDR3 is TGCAGTGCTAAAGGACAGGGCGTGGGAACTTTCTTT.

Remarks on this clonotype: A much more abundant neighbour one base away suggests this may be a read error. The CDR3 does not end in the conserved phenylalanine or tryptophan, so this is likely a read error. The CDR3 loop is CASSLGGWDPDTQYL. The CDR3 DNA reads TGCGCCAGCAGCTTGGGAGGGTGGGATCCAGATACGCAGTATCTT. The chain uses TRBV5-1 and TRBJ2-3; weak D call: TRBD2 (5 bases). This CDR3 contains 15 residues. In germline, CDR1 is SGHRS, CDR2 YFSETQ. V was trimmed by 0 bases and J by 4 bases, leaving 12 bases between them.

V and J are TRBV4-2 and TRBJ1-6; maybe TRBD1 (6 bases). Germline V gene lookup returns CDR1 LGHNA and CDR2 YNFKEQ. V was shortened by 9 bases and J by 6 bases, with 15 bases between the two germline ends. CDR3 length equals 14 residues. CDR3 DNA sequence: TGTGCCAGAAGGACCTTAGGGGGTAATTCACCCCTCCACTTT. Translating gives CARRTLGGNSPLHF.

In the case of this clonotype: One end of the junction does not line up with germline, which may come from a read error. The V and J genes are TRBV11-2 and TRBJ2-7, with 7 bases matching TRBD1. CDR1 and CDR2 from the germline V gene are SGHAT and FQNNGV. This CDR3 has 14 amino acids. CDR3 sequence reads: CAGGVQGLRYEQHF. The CDR3 DNA sequence: TGTGCCGGCGGTGTACAGGGGCTTCGGTACGAGCAGCACTTC.

Turning to this clonotype: The CDR3 carries no conserved terminal phenylalanine or tryptophan, so it likely arises from a read error. The chain joins TRBV11-1 to TRBJ2-1; no definite D call. Looked up from germline, CDR1 is SGHAT and CDR2 is FQDESV (reference sequence). The CDR3 has 11 amino acids. CDR3 coding DNA: TGTACCAGCAGTTTAAGTAGTGAGCAGTTCCTC. Translated: CTSSLSSEQFL.

The chain recombines TRBV29-1 with TRBJ2-3, with D tentatively TRBD1 or TRBD2 (5 bases each). The CDR3 has 14 amino acids. CDR1 SQVTM and CDR2 ANQGSEA come from the germline V gene. As DNA, the CDR3 is TGCAGTGTGCGACCCAGGGAGCGGAGAGATACGCAGTATTTT. It encodes CSVRPRERRDTQYF.

A note on this clonotype: The germline gene is not matched at one end of the junction; a read error may be the cause. This chain joins TRBV5-5 and TRBJ1-3; D may be TRBD1 (6 bases). The CDR3 is 16 amino acids. From germline, CDR1 is SGHKS and CDR2 YYEKEE (reference sequence). The CDR3 here is CASSMEAGAAGKTIYF. The CDR3 nucleotides read TGTGCCAGCAGCATGGAAGCAGGGGCCGCTGGAAAGACCATATATTTT.

This clonotype was detected only a few times. Likely a read error: the CDR3 ends without its conserved phenylalanine or tryptophan. The CDR3 nucleotides are TGCGCCAGCAGCTTACAGGGTGGGGATCAGCCCCAGCATTTA. This encodes CASSLQGGDQPQHL. This rearrangement joins TRBV5-1 to TRBJ1-5, with a weak D call TRBD1 (6 bases). The CDR3 runs 14 residues. V was pared by 2 bases and J by 5 bases, with 11 bases between. Germline V gives CDR1 SGHRS, CDR2 YFSETQ.

As for this clonotype: One end of the junction fails to match germline, which may point to a read error. V gene TRBV5-6 combines with J gene TRBJ1-5; 7 bases fit TRBD1. Germline V CDR1 and CDR2: SGHDT, YYEEEE. The CDR3 runs 15 residues. Written as DNA, the CDR3 is TGTGCGAGCAGCTCGGCAACAGGGGGCAATCAGCCCCAGCATTTT. This sequence encodes CASSSATGGNQPQHF.

Notes on this clonotype: Germline and junction disagree at one end, which may indicate a read error. V gene TRBV29-1 combines with J gene TRBJ2-5; 8 bases map to TRBD1. This CDR3 comprises 15 residues. Germline CDR1 is SQVTM and CDR2 is ANQGSEA. CDR3 sequence: CSVVVWDRNQETQYF. The DNA for the CDR3 is TGCAGCGTTGTAGTATGGGACAGGAATCAAGAGACCCAGTACTTT. The variable domain in full, completed from reference TRBV29-1 and TRBJ2-5, reads SAVISQKPSRDICQRGTSLTIQCQVDSQVTMMFWYRQQPGQSLTLIATANQGSEATYESGFVIDKFPISRPNLTFSTLTVSNMSPEDSSIYLCSVVVWDRNQETQYFGPGTRLLVL.

This clonotype has more than one count but fewer than ten. This may be a read error: a much more frequent sequence differs by one nucleotide. This CDR3 fails to terminate in the conserved phenylalanine or tryptophan, so it likely reflects a read error. This chain joins TRBV5-5 and TRBJ2-1; the D is unclear. The V gene lost 1 base and the J gene lost 13 bases, with 6 bases spanning the gap. The CDR3 is 10 residues long. Germline V gene sequence: CDR1 SGHKS, CDR2 YYEKEE (reference sequence). Here the CDR3 reads CASSLTAQFL. CDR3 coding DNA: TGTGCCAGCAGCTTGACTGCCCAGTTCCTC.